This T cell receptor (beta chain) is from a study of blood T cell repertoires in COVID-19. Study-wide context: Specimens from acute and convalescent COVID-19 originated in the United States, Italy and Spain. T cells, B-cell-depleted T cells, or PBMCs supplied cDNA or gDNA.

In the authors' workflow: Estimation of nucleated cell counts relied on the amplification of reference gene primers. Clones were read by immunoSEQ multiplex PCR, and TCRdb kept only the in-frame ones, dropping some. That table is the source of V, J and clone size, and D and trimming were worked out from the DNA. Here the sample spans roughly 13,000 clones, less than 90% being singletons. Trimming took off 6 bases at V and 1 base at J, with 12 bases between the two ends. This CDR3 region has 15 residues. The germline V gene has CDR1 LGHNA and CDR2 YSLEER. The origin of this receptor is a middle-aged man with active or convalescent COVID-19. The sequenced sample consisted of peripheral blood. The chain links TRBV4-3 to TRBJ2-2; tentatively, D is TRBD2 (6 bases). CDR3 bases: TGCGCCAGCAGTCGGGACGGGAGGAACACCGGGGAGCTGTTTTTT. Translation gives CASSRDGRNTGELFF.